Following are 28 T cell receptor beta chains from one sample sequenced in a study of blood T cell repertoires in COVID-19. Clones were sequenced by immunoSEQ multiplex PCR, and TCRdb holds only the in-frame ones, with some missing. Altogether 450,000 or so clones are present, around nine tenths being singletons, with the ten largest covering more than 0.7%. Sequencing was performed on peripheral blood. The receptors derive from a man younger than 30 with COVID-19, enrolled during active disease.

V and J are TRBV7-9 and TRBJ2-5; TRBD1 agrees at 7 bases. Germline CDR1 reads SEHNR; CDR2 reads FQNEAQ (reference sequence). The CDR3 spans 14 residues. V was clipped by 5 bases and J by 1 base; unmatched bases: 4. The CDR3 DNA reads TGTGCCAGCAGCCTAAGGGACAGCCAAGAGACCCAGTACTTC. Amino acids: CASSLRDSQETQYF.

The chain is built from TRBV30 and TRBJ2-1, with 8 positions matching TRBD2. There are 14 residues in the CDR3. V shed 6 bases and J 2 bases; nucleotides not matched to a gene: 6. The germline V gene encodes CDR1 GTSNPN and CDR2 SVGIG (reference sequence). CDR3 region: CACRVAGPYNEQFF. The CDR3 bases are TGTGCCTGCAGAGTAGCGGGACCCTACAATGAGCAGTTCTTC.

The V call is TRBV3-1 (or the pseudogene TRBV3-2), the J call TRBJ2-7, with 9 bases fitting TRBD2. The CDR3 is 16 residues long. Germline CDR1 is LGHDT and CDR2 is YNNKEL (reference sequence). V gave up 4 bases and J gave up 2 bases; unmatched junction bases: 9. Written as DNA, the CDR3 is TGTGCCAGCAGCCCACTTAGGCGGGAGGGAACCTACGAGCAGTACTTC. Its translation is CASSPLRREGTYEQYF.

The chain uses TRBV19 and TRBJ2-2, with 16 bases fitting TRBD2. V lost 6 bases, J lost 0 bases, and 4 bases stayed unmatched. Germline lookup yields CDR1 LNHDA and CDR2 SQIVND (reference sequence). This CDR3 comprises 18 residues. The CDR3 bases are TGTGCCAGTAGAACGGGACTAGCGGGGGGGCCGAACACCGGGGAGCTGTTTTTT. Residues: CASRTGLAGGPNTGELFF. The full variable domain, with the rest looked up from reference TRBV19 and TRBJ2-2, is DGGITQSPKYLFRKEGQNVTLSCEQNLNHDAMYWYRQDPGQGLRLIYYSQIVNDFQKGDIAEGYSVSREKKESFPLTVTSAQKNPTAFYLCASRTGLAGGPNTGELFFGEGSRLTVL.

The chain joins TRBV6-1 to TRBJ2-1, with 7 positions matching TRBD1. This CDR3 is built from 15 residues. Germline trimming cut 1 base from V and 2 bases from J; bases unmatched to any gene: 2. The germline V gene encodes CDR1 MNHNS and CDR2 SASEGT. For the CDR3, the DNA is TGTGCCAGCAGTGAAGACAGGGGACCCTACAATGAGCAGTTCTTC. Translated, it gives CASSEDRGPYNEQFF.

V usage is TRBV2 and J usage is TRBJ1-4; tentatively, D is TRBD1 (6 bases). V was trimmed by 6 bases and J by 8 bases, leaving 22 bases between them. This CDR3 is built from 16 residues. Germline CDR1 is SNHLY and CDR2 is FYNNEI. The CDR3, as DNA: TGTGCCAGCAGCCGCAGCGGGGGGGTCAGGGGAGAAAAACTGTTTTTT. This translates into CASSRSGGVRGEKLFF.

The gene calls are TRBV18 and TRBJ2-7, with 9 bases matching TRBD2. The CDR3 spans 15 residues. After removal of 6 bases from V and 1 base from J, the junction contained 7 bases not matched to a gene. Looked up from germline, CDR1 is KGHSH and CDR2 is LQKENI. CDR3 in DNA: TGTGCCAGCTCCCAAAAAGCGGGAGGTTCCTACGAGCAGTACTTC. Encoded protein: CASSQKAGGSYEQYF.

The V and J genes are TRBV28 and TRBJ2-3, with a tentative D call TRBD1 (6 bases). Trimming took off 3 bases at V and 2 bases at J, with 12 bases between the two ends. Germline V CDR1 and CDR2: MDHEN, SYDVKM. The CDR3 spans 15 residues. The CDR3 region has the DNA TGTGCCAGCAGTTTTGCAGGGGACATCACAGATACGCAGTATTTT. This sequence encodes CASSFAGDITDTQYF.

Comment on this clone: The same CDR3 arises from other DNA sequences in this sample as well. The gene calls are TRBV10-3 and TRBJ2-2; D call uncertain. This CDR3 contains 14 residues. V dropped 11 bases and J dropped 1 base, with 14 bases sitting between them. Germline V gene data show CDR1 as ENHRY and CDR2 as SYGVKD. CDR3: CASWAGENTGELFF. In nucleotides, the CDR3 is TGTGCCTCCTGGGCAGGTGAGAACACCGGGGAGCTGTTTTTT.

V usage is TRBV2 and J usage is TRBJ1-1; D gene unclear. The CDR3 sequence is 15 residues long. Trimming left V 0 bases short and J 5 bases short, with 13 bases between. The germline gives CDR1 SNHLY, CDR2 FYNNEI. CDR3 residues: CASSEALGSETEAFF. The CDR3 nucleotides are TGTGCCAGCAGTGAAGCGCTTGGGAGTGAGACTGAAGCTTTCTTT.

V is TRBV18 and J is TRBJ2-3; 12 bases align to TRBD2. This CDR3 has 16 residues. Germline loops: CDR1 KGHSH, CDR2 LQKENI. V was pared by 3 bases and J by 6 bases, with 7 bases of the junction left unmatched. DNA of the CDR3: TGTGCCAGCTCACCGAAACTAGCGGGGGGTTCGGATACGCAGTATTTT. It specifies CASSPKLAGGSDTQYF.

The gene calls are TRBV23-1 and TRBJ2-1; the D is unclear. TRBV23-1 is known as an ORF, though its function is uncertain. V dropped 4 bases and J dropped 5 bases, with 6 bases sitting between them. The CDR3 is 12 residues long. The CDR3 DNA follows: TGCGCCAGCAGTCCCGAGGACAATGAGCAGTTCTTC. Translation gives CASSPEDNEQFF.

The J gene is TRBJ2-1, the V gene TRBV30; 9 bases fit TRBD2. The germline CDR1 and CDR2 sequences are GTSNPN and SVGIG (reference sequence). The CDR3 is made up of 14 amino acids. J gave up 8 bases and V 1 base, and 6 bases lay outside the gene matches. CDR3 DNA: TGTGCCTGGAGTGGCGGGAGGGCCAGGTATGAGCAGTTCTTC. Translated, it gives CAWSGGRARYEQFF.

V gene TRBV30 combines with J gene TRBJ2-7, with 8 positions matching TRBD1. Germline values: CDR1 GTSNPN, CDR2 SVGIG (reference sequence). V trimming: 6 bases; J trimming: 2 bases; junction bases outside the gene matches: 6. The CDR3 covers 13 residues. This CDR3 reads CACTTGAAYEQYF. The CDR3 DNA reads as TGTGCCTGCACGACAGGGGCTGCCTACGAGCAGTACTTC.

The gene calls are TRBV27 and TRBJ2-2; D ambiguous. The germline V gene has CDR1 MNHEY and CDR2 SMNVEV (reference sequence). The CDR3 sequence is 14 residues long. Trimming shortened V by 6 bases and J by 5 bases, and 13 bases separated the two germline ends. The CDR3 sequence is CASSLGLRTGELFF. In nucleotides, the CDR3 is TGTGCCAGCAGCCTAGGTCTAAGGACCGGGGAGCTGTTTTTT.

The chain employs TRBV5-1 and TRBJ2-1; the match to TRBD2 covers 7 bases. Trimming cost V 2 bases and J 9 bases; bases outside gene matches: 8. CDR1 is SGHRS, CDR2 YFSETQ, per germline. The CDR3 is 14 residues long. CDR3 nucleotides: TGCGCCAGCAGCTTAGCGGGGTCTCGAGGTGAGCAGTTCTTC. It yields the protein CASSLAGSRGEQFF.

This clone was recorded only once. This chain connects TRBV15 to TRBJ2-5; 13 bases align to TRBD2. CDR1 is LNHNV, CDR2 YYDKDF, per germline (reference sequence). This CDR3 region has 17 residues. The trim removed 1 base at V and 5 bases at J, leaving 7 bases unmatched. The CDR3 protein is CATSRGLAGGGGETQYF. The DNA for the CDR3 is TGTGCCACCAGCAGAGGACTAGCGGGAGGTGGGGGGGAGACCCAGTACTTC.

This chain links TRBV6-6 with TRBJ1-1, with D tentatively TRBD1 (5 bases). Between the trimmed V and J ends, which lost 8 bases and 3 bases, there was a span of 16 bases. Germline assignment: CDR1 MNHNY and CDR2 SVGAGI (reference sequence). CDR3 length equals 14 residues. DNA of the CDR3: TGTGCCAGCCGCCTTGGAGGGGAGTACACTGAAGCTTTCTTT. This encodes CASRLGGEYTEAFF.

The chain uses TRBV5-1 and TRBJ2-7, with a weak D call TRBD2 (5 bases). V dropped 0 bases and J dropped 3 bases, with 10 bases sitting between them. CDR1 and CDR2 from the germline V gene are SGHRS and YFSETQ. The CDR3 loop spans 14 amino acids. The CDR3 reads CASSLEKDFYEQYF. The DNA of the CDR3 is TGCGCCAGCAGCTTGGAAAAGGACTTCTACGAGCAGTACTTC.

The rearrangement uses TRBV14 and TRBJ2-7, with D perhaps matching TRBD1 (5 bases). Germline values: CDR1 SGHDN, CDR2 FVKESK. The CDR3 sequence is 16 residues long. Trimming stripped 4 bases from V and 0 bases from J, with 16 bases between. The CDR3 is CASSPHGRASSYEQYF. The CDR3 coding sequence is TGTGCCAGCAGCCCCCACGGCAGGGCTAGCTCCTACGAGCAGTACTTC.

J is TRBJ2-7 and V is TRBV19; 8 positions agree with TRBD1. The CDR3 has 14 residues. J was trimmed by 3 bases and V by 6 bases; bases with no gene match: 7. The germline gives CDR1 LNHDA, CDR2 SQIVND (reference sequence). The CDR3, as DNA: TGTGCCAGTAGGTGGACAGGGTCAAGCTACGAGCAGTACTTC. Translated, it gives CASRWTGSSYEQYF.

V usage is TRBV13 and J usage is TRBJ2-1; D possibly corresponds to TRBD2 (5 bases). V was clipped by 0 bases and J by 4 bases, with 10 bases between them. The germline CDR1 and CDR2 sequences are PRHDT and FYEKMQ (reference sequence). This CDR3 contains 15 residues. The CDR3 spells CASSLGLGGYNEQFF. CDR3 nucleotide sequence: TGTGCCAGCAGCTTAGGCCTAGGCGGGTACAATGAGCAGTTCTTC.

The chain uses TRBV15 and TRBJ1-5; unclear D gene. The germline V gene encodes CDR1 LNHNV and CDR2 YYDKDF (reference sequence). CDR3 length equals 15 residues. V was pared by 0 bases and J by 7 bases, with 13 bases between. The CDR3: CATSREPTTGQPQHF. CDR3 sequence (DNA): TGTGCCACCAGCAGAGAGCCCACCACGGGGCAGCCCCAGCATTTT.

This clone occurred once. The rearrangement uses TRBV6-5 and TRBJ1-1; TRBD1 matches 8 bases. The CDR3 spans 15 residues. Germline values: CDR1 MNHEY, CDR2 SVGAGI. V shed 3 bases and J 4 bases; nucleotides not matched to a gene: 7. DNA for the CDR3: TGTGCCAGCAGTTATTCAAACAGGGGGGGCACTGAAGCTTTCTTT. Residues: CASSYSNRGGTEAFF.

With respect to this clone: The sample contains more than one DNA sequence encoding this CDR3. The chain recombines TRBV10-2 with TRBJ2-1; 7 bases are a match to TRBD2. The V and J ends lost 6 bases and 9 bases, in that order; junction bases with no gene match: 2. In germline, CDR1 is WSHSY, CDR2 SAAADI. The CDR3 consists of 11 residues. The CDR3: CASRLAGEQFF. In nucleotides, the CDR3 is TGCGCCAGCAGGTTAGCGGGTGAGCAGTTCTTC.

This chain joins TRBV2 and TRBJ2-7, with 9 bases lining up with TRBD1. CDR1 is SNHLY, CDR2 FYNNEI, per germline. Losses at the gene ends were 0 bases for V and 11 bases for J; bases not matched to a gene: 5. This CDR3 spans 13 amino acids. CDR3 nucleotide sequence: TGTGCCAGCAGTGAAGCCCCACAGGGGGCGGAGTACTTC. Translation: CASSEAPQGAEYF.

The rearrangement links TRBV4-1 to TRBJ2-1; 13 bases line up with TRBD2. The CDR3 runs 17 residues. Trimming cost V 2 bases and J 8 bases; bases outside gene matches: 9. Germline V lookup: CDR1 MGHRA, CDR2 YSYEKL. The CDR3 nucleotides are TGCGCCAGCAGCCAACGACTAGCGGGAGGCCTCCATCATGAGCAGTTCTTC. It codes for CASSQRLAGGLHHEQFF.

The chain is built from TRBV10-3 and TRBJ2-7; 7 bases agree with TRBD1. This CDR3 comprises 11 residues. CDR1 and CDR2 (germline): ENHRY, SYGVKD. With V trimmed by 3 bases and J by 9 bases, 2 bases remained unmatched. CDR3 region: CAISEGGVQYF. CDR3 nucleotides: TGTGCCATCAGTGAAGGGGGCGTGCAGTACTTC.